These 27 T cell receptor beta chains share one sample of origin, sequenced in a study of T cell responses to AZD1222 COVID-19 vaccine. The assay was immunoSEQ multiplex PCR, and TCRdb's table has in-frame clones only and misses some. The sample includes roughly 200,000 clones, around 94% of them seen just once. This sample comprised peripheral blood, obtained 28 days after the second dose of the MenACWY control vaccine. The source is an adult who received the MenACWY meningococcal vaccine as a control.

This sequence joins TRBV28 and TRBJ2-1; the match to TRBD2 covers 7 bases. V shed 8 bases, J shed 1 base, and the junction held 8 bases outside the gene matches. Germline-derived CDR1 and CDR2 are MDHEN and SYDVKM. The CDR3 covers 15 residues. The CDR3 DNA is TGTGCCAGCCGGGGTGCGGGGGTTTCCTACAATGAGCAGTTCTTC. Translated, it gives CASRGAGVSYNEQFF. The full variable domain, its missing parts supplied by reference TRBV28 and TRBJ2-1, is DVKVTQSSRYLVKRTGEKVFLECVQDMDHENMFWYRQDPGLGLRLIYFSYDVKMKEKGDIPEGYSVSREKKERFSLILESASTNQTSMYLCASRGAGVSYNEQFFGPGTRLTVL.

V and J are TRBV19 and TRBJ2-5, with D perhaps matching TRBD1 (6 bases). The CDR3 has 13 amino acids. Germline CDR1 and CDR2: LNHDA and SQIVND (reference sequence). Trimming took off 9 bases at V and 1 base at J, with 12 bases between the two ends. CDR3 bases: TGTGCCAGACCCGAGGGGGTCCAAGAGACCCAGTACTTC. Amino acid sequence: CARPEGVQETQYF.

CDR3 nucleotides: TGTGCCTGGATCCTGGGCAGTTACACAGATACGCAGTATTTT. Translation gives CAWILGSYTDTQYF. The chain is built from TRBV30 and TRBJ2-3; D is uncertain. Per germline, CDR1 GTSNPN and CDR2 SVGIG (reference sequence). The CDR3 runs 14 residues. Trimming pared 4 bases from V and 2 bases from J, leaving 13 bases between.

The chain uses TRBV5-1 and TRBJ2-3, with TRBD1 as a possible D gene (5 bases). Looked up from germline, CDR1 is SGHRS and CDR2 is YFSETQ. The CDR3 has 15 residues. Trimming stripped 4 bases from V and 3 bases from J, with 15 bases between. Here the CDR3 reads CASSPSQGVTDTQYF. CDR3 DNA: TGCGCCAGCAGCCCCTCGCAGGGCGTGACAGATACGCAGTATTTT.

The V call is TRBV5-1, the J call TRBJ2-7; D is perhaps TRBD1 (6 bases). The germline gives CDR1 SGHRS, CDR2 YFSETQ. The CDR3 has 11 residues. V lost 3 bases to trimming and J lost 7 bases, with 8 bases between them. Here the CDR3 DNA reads TGCGCCAGCAGCTCCACAGGGGAGCAGTACTTC. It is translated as CASSSTGEQYF.

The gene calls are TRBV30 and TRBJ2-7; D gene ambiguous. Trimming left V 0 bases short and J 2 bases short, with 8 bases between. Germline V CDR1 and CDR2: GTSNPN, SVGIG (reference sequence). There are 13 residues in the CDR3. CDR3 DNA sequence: TGTGCCTGGAGTGTGGGCCCTACCTACGAGCAGTACTTC. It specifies CAWSVGPTYEQYF.

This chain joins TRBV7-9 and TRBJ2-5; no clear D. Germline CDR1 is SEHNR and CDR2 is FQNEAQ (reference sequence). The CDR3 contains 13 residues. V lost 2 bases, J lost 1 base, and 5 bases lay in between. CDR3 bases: TGTGCCAGCAGCTTATTTACCCAAGAGACCCAGTACTTC. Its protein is CASSLFTQETQYF.

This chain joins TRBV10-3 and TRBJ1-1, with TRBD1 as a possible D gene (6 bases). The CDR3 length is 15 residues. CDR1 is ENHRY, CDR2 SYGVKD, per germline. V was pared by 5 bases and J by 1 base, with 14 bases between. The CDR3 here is CAISKTDSSNTEAFF. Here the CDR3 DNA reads TGTGCCATCAGTAAGACGGACAGTTCGAACACTGAAGCTTTCTTT.

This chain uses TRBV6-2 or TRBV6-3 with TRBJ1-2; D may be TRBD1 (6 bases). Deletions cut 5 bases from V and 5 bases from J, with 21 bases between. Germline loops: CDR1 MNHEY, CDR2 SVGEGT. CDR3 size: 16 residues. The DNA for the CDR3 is TGTGCCAGCAGTGAGAATTTACCGGGGGCTCGTTATGGCTACACCTTC. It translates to CASSENLPGARYGYTF.

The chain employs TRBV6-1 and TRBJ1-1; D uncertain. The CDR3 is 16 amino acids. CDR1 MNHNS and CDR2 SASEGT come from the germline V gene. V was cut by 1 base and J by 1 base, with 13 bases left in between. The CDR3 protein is CASSEVPGVRNTEAFF. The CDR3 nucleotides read TGTGCCAGCAGTGAAGTTCCCGGGGTTCGGAACACTGAAGCTTTCTTT.

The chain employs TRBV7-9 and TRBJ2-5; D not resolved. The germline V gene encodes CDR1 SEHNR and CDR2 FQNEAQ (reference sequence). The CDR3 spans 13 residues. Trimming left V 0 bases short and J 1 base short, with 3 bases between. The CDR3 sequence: CASSLAPQETQYF. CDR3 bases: TGTGCCAGCAGCTTAGCACCCCAAGAGACCCAGTACTTC. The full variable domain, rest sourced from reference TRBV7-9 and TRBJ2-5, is DTGVSQNPRHKITKRGQNVTFRCDPISEHNRLYWYRQTLGQGPEFLTYFQNEAQLEKSRLLSDRFSAERPKGSFSTLEIQRTEQGDSAMYLCASSLAPQETQYFGPGTRLLVL.

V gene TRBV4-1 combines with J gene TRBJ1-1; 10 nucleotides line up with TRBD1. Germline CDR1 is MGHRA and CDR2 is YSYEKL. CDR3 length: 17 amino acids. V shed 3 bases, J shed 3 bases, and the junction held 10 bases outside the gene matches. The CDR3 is CASSHSRGQGRYTEAFF. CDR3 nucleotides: TGCGCCAGCAGCCACTCGAGGGGACAGGGGAGGTACACTGAAGCTTTCTTT.

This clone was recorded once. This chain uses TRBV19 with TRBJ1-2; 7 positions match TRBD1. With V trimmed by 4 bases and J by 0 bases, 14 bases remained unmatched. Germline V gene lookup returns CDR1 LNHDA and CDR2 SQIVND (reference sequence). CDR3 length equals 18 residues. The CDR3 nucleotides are TGTGCCAGTAGTAGCCGTCCGGGACAGCGAAACTCTAACTATGGCTACACCTTC. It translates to CASSSRPGQRNSNYGYTF.

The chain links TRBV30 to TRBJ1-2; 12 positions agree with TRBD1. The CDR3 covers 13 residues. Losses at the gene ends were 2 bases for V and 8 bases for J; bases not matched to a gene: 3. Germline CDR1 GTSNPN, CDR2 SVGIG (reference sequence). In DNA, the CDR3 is TGTGCCTGGAGTCGGGACAGGGGGCAGGGCTACACCTTC. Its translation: CAWSRDRGQGYTF.

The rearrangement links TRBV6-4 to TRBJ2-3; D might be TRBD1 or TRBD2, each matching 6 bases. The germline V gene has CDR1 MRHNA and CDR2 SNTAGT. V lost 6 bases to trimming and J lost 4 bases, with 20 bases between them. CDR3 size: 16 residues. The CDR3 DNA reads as TGTGCCAGCAGCCTCACAGCGGGTGGGGGGCCAGATACGCAGTATTTT. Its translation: CASSLTAGGGPDTQYF.

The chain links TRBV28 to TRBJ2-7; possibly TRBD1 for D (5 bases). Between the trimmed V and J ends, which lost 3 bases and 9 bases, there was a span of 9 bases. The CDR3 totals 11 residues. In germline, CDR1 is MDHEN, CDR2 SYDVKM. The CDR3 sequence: CASSFLRGQYF. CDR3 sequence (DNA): TGTGCCAGCAGTTTTCTAAGGGGGCAGTACTTC.

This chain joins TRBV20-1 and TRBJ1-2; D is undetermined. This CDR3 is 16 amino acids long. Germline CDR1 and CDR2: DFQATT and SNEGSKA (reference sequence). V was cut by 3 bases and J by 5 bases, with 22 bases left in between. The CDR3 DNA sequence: TGCAGTGCTAGTAAAGGCGGTGAGGACGGTGCTTATGGCTACACCTTC. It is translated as CSASKGGEDGAYGYTF.

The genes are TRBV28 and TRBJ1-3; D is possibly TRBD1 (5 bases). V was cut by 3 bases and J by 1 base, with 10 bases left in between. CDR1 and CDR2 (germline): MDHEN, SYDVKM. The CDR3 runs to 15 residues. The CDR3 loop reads CASSFKGSSGNTIYF. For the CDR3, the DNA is TGTGCCAGCAGTTTCAAGGGGTCATCTGGAAACACCATATATTTT.

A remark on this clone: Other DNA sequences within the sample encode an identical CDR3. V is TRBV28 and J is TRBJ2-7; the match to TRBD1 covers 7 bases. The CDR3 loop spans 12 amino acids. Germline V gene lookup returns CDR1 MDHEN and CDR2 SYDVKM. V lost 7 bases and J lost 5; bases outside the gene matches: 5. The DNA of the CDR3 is TGTGCCAGCAACCCAGGGGGTCACGAGCAGTACTTC. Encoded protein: CASNPGGHEQYF.

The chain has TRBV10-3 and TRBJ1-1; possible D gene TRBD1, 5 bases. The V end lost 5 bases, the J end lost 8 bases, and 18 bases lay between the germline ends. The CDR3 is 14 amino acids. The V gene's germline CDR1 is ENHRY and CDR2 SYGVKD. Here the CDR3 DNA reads TGTGCCATCAGTTCGCAGACAGTACCGTGGGAAGCTTTCTTT. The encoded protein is CAISSQTVPWEAFF.

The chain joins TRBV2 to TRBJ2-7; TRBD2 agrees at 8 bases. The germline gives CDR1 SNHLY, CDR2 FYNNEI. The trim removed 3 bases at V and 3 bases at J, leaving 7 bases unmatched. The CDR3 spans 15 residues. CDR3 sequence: CASSEDRGGFYEQYF. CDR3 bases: TGTGCCAGCAGTGAGGATCGGGGGGGGTTCTACGAGCAGTACTTC.

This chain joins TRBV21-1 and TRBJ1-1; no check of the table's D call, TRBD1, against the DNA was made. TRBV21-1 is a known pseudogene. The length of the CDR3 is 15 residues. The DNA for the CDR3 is TGTGCCAGCAGCAACCGACAGGGGCCGAACACTGAAGCTTTCTTT. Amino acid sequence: CASSNRQGPNTEAFF.

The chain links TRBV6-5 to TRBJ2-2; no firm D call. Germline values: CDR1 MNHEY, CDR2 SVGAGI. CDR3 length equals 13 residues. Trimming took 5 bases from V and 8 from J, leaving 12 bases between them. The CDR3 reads CASSHGHGGELFF. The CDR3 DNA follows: TGTGCCAGCAGTCATGGGCACGGGGGGGAGCTGTTTTTT.

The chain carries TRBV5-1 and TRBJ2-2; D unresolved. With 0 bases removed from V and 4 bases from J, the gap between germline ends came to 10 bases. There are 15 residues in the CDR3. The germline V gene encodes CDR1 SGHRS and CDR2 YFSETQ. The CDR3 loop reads CASSLVVVSTGELFF. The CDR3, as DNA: TGCGCCAGCAGCTTGGTGGTCGTTTCCACCGGGGAGCTGTTTTTT.

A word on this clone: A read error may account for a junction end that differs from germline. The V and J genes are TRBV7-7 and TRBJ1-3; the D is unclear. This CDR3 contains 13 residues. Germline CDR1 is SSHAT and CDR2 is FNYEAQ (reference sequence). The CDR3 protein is CASSLSSGNTIYF. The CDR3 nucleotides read TGTGCTAGCAGCTTGAGCTCTGGAAACACCATATATTTT.

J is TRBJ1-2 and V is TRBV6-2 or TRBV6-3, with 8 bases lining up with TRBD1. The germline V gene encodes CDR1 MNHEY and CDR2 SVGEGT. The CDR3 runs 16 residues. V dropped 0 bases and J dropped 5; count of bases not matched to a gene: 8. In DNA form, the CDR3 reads TGTGCCAGCAGTTACTCTTGGACAGGGAGTTTTTATGGCTACACCTTC. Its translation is CASSYSWTGSFYGYTF.

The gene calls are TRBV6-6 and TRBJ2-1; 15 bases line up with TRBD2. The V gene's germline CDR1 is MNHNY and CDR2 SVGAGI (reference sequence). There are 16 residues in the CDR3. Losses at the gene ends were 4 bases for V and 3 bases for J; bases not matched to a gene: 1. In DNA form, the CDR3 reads TGTGCCAGCAGTTTGGGACTAGCGGGAGGCTACAATGAGCAGTTCTTC. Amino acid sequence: CASSLGLAGGYNEQFF.